This TCR beta chain was profiled in a study of regulatory T cells in long-lasting Graves disease. Study-wide points: Newly diagnosed patients had higher TCR diversity than persistent Graves' patients did. The study found persistent patients shared more public clonotypes (2,741) than new patients (around 1,000). There were preferences for TRBV28, TRBJ1-2 and TRBJ2-5 in persistent disease.

This clonotype occurred many times. Antigen unknown. The sample's time point: newly diagnosed GD, antithyroid drugs for less than 3 months. The TCR library was made from RNA that had been extracted from PBMCs in TRIzol. Germline CDR1 reads SNHLY; CDR2 reads FYNNEI. The CDR3 length is 15 residues. With V trimmed by 4 bases and J by 8 bases, 8 bases remained unmatched. The TCR beta library used iRepertoire HTBI primers with Arm-PCR amplification of CDR3. TCRdb itself ran the multiplex PCR reads through MiXCR, one entry per CDR3 protein. The profile covers about 470,000 distinct CDR3 sequences, with approximately 15% appearing a single time and approximately 16% taken by the ten largest. These data also featured in a second study, about T cells in Graves' hyperthyroidism and ophthalmopathy. As that report states: Most clonotypes that expanded in the thyroid above 0.001 also showed up in blood.

The sequence was obtained from a woman between 25 and 40 years old with Graves disease. The gene calls are TRBV2 and TRBJ2-1; TRBD2 aligns across 10 bases. Sequencing used peripheral blood mononuclear cells (PBMCs), obtained at new diagnosis, from a patient treated with antithyroid drugs. CDR3 DNA: TGTGCCAGCAGTGCCCCGAGCGGGAGGGGCTATGAGCAGTTCTTC. It translates to CASSAPSGRGYEQFF.